A selection of T cell receptor beta chains follows, all from one sample in a study of CD8+ T cells in alopecia areata. Profiling relied on immunoSEQ multiplex PCR, and the TCRdb table lists in-frame clones only, not all of them. The data contain around 160,000 clones, over 80% of them seen just once; the ten biggest clones take up over 12%. This material consisted of CD8+ T cells sorted from blood, taken at week 0. Source of these receptors: a human donor with alopecia areata. CDR3s include the opening cysteine and the closing phenylalanine or tryptophan. D genes are given only for firm matches.

D,J,V,DNA,CDR3
TRBD2,TRBJ2-5,TRBV10-3,TGTGCCATCAGTGAGCCTACTAGCGGGACAGGGACCCAGTACTTC,CAISEPTSGTGTQYF
.,TRBJ1-5,TRBV5-4,TGTGCCAGCAGCTTGGGGAATCAGCCCCAGCATTTT,CASSLGNQPQHF
.,TRBJ2-3,TRBV25-1,TGTGCCAGCAGGGACTATATCACAGATACGCAGTATTTT,CASRDYITDTQYF
TRBD1,TRBJ2-7,TRBV29-1,TGCAGCGTTGAGGGACAGGGCGAGCAGTACTTC,CSVEGQGEQYF
.,TRBJ2-5,TRBV7-9,TGTGCCAGCAGCCCACCCCTTAGAGAGACCCAGTACTTC,CASSPPLRETQYF
TRBD2,TRBJ2-3,TRBV13,TGTGCCAGCAGCTCCTTAGCGGGGGGGCCTACAGATACGCAGTATTTT,CASSSLAGGPTDTQYF
.,TRBJ2-7,TRBV29-1,TGCAGTGCAGAACTTGGGTCCTACGAGCAGTACTTC,CSAELGSYEQYF
.,TRBJ2-7,TRBV7-8,TGTGCCAGCAGGGACAGTAGATCCACCTACGAGCAGTACTTC,CASRDSRSTYEQYF
TRBD2,TRBJ2-2,TRBV4-3,TGCGCCAGCAGCCAGGGACTAGCGGGAGGGAAGACCGGGGAGCTGTTTTTT,CASSQGLAGGKTGELFF
TRBD1,TRBJ2-7,TRBV5-1,TGCGCCAGCAGCCCGGGACAGGGTTCCGACGAGCAGTACTTC,CASSPGQGSDEQYF
TRBD1,TRBJ2-2,TRBV7-9,TGTGCCAGCAGCTGGGGACAGGGTGAAGACACCGGGGAGCTGTTTTTT,CASSWGQGEDTGELFF